Sequencing of this T cell receptor beta chain was carried out in a study of T cell repertoires in ileal Crohn's disease. Assay: immunoSEQ multiplex PCR; the TCRdb copy retains only in-frame clones and omits some. The sample contains 15,000 to 20,000 clones, just over 90% of which appear only once. The sequencing sample was made of ileal tissue. These receptors all come from an adult with Crohn's disease.

This chain links TRBV19 with TRBJ2-5, with 7 bases matching TRBD1. This CDR3 spans 13 amino acids. CDR1 and CDR2 (germline): LNHDA, SQIVND (reference sequence). The J segment lost 5 bases and the V segment lost 6 bases, leaving 6 bases of the junction unmatched. CDR3 sequence: CASRATGYETQYF. The DNA for the CDR3 is TGTGCCAGTAGAGCGACAGGGTACGAGACCCAGTACTTC.